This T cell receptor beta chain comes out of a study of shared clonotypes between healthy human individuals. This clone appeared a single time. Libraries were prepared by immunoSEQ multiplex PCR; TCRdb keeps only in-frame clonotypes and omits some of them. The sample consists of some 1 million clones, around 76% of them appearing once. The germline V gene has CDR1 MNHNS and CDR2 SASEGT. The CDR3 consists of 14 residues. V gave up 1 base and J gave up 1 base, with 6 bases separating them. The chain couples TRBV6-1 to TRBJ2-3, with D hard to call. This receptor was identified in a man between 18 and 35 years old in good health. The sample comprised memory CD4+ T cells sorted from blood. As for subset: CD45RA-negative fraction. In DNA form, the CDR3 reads TGTGCCAGCAGTGAAGTTACTCGCACAGATACGCAGTATTTT. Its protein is CASSEVTRTDTQYF.